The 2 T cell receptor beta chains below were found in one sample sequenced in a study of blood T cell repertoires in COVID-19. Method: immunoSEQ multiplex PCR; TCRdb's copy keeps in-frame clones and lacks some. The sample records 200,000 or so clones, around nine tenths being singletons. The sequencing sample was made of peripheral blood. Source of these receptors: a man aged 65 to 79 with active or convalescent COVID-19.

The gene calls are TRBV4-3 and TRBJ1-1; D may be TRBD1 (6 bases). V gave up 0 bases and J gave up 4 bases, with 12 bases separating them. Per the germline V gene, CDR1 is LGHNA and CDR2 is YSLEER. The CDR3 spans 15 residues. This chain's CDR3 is CASSQDPGGGTEAFF. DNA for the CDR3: TGCGCCAGCAGCCAAGATCCGGGAGGGGGCACTGAAGCTTTCTTT.

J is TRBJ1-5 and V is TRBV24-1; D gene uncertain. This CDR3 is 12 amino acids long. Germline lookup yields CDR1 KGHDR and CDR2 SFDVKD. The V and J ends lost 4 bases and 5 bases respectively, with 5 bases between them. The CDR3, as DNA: TGTGCCACCAGTGACACTTATCAGCCCCAGCATTTT. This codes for CATSDTYQPQHF.